There are a few counts of the clone carrying this T cell receptor beta chain. Its target is unknown. The V gene's germline CDR1 is LGHNA and CDR2 YSLEER. V lost 0 bases, J lost 4 bases, and 9 bases lay in between. CDR3 size: 14 residues. The data are from a study of CD8 T cells in ankylosing spondylitis. For TCR beta, libraries came from quantitative 5'-RACE with molecular barcodes. In TCRdb, the 5' RACE reads were re-called with MiXCR into one record per CDR3 protein. The data show 700,000 or so distinct CDR3 sequences, 19% seen once. Whole-study findings and limits: Within matched ankylosing spondylitis synovial fluid, disease-linked clones were reportedly significantly enriched. In synovial fluid and blood from reactive arthritis, some motif variants were previously reported. One TCR beta motif, made up of eight or nine highly homologous variants, appeared characteristic of ankylosing spondylitis blood. Disease-linked clones were found to be CD8+ and relatively rare in peripheral blood.

The V gene is TRBV4-3, the J gene TRBJ1-1; tentatively, D is TRBD1 (5 bases). The source of this sequence is a male donor with ankylosing spondylitis. Sequencing was performed on blood, either unsorted or a sorted T cell fraction (not recorded which). DNA for the CDR3: TGCGCCAGCAGCCAAGATATGGGGGTCACTGAAGCTTTCTTT. Its translation is CASSQDMGVTEAFF.